This T cell receptor (beta chain) appears in the sequencing data of a study of blood T cell repertoires in COVID-19. Sequencing used immunoSEQ multiplex PCR; TCRdb keeps in-frame clones, though not all of them. The sample holds 270,000 or so clones, around 90% seen once. CDR3 length: 14 amino acids. V lost 7 bases to trimming and J lost 0 bases; unmatched junction nucleotides: 2. CDR1 is SGHDT, CDR2 YYEEEE, per germline. The TCR sequence derives from a woman in her thirties or forties with acute COVID-19. V is TRBV5-6 and J is TRBJ2-3; 10 bases fit TRBD2. The sequenced sample was PBMCs or T cells enriched from blood (not recorded which). As DNA, the CDR3 is TGTGCCAGCCGACTAGCGGGCAGCACAGATACGCAGTATTTT. Protein sequence: CASRLAGSTDTQYF.